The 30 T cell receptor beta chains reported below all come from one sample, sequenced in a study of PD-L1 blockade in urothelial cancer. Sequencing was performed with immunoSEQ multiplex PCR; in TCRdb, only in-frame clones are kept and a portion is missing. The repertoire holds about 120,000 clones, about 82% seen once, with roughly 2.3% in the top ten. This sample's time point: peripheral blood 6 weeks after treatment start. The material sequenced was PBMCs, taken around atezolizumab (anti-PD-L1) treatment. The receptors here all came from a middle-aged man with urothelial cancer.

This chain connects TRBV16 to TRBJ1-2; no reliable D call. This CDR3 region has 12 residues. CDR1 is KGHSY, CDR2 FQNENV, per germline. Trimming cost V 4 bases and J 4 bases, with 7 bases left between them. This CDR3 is CASSRYSYGYTF. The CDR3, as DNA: TGTGCCAGCAGCCGATACAGCTATGGCTACACCTTC.

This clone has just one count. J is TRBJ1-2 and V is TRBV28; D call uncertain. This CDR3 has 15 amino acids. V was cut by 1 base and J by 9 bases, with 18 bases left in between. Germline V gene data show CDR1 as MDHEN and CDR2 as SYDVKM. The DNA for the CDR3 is TGTGCCAGCAGTTTATACCGTCGGCGGGTTCTCAGCTACACCTTC. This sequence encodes CASSLYRRRVLSYTF.

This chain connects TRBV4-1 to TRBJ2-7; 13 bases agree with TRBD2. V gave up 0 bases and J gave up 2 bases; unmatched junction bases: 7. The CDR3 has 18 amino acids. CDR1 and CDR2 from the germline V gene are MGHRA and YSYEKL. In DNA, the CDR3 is TGCGCCAGCAGCCAAGAGGGGGGGACTAGCGGGACCGCCTACGAGCAGTACTTC. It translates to CASSQEGGTSGTAYEQYF.

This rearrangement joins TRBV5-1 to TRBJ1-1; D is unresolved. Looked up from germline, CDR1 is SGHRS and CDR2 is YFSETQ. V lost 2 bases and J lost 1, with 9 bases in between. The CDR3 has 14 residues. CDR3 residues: CASSFSPPNTEAFF. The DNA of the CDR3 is TGCGCCAGCAGCTTTAGCCCCCCGAACACTGAAGCTTTCTTT.

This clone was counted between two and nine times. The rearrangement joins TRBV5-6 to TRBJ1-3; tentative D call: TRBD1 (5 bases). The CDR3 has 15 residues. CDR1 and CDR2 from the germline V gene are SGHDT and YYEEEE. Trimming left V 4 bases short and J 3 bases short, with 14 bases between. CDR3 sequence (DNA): TGTGCCAGCAGCCTACCGGACATAGGTGGAAACACCATATATTTT. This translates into CASSLPDIGGNTIYF.

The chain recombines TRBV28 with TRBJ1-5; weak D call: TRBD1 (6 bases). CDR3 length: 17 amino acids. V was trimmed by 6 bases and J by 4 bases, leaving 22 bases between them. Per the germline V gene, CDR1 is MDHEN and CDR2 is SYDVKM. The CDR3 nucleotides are TGTGCCAGCAGGAGGGGCAGGGGAGGGGGGGATAATCAGCCCCAGCATTTT. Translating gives CASRRGRGGGDNQPQHF.

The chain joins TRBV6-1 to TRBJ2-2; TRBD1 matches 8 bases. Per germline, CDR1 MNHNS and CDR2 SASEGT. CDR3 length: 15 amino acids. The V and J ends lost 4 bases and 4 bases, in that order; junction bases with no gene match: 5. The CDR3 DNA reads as TGTGCCAGCAGTGTGACAGGGGCGGGCACCGGGGAGCTGTTTTTT. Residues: CASSVTGAGTGELFF.

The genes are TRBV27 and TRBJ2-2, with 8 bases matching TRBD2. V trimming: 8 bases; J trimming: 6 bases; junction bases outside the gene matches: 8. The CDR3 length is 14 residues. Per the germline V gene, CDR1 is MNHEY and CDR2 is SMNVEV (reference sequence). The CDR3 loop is CASEPRAGAGELFF. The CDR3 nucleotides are TGTGCCAGCGAACCACGAGCGGGAGCCGGGGAGCTGTTTTTT.

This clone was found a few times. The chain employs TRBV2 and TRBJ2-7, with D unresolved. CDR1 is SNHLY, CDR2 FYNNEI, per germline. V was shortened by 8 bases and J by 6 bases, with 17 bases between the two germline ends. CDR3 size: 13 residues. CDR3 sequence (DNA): TGTGCCAGCTCCGAGGAGCGATTCAGCGAGCAGTACTTC. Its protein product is CASSEERFSEQYF.

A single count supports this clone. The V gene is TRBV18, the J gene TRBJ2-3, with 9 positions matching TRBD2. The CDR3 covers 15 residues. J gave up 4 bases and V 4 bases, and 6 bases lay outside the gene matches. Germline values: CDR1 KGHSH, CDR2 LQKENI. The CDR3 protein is CASSRIGLASDTQYF. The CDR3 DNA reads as TGTGCCAGCTCACGAATAGGACTAGCGTCAGATACGCAGTATTTT.

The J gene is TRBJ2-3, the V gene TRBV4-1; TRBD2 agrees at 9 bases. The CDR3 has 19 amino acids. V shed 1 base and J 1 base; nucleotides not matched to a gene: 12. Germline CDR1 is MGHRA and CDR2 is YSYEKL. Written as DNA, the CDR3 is TGCGCCAGCAGCCAAGGGGAACTAGCGGGCCTCGACCGCACAGATACGCAGTATTTT. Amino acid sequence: CASSQGELAGLDRTDTQYF.

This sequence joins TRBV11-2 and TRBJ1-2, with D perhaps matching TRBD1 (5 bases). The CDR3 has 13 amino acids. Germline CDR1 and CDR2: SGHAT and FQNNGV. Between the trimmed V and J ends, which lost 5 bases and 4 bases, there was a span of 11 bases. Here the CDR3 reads CASSPAGGYGYTF. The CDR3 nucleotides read TGTGCCAGCAGCCCTGCGGGGGGCTATGGCTACACCTTC.

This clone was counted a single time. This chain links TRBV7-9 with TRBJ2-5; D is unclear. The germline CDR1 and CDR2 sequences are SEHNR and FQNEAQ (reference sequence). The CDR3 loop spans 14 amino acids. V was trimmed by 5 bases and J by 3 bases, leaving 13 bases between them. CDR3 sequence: CASSQTPAKETQYF. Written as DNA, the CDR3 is TGTGCCAGCAGCCAGACACCAGCTAAAGAGACCCAGTACTTC.

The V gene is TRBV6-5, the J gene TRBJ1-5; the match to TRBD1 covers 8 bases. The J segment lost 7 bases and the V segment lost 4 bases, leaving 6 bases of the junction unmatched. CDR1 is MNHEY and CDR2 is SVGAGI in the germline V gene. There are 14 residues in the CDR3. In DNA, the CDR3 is TGTGCCAGCAGTTTCGGACAGGGCAGCCAGCCCCAGCATTTT. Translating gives CASSFGQGSQPQHF.

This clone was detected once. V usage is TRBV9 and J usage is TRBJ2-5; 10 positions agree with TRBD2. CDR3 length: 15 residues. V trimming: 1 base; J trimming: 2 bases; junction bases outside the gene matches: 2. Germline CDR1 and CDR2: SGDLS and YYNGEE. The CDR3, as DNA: TGTGCCAGCAGCGTACTAGCGGGGGCACAAGAGACCCAGTACTTC. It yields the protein CASSVLAGAQETQYF.

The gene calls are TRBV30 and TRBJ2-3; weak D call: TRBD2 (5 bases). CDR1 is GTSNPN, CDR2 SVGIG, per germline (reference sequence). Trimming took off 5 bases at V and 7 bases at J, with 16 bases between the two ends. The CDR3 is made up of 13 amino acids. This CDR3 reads CAWGPLVINTQYF. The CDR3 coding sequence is TGTGCCTGGGGACCACTAGTGATAAATACGCAGTATTTT.

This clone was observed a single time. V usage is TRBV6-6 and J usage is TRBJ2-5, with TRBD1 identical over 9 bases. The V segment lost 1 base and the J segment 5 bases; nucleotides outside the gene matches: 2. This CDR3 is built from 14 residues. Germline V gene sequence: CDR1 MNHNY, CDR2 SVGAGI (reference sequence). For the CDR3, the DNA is TGTGCCAGCAGTTACTGGACAGGGGAGGAGACCCAGTACTTC. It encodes CASSYWTGEETQYF.

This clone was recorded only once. The CDR3 region has the DNA TGTGCCAGCAGCCGGCGGGAGGGCCTTACCGGGGAGCTGTTTTTT. This translates into CASSRREGLTGELFF. The chain is built from TRBV11-1 and TRBJ2-2; 9 bases align to TRBD2. This CDR3 has 15 amino acids. Germline V CDR1 and CDR2: SGHAT, FQDESV (reference sequence). Losses at the gene ends were 5 bases for V and 5 bases for J; bases not matched to a gene: 6.

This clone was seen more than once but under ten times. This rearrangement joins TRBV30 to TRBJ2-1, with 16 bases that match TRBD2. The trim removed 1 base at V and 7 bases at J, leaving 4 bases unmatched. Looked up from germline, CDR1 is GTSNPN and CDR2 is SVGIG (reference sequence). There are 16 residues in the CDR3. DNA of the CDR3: TGTGCCTGGAGTGGGGGACTAGCGGGAGGGATGAATGAGCAGTTCTTC. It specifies CAWSGGLAGGMNEQFF. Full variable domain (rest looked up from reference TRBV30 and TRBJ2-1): SQTIHQWPATLVQPVGSPLSLECTVEGTSNPNLYWYRQAAGRGLQLLFYSVGIGQISSEVPQNLSASRPQDRQFILSSKKLLLSDSGFYLCAWSGGLAGGMNEQFFGPGTRLTVL.

The CDR3 nucleotides read TGCGCCAGCAGAGCCCTAGCGGGAGAAGGTCGGACCGGGGAGCTGTTTTTT. Its protein product is CASRALAGEGRTGELFF. This chain uses TRBV5-1 with TRBJ2-2; TRBD2 agrees at 10 bases. CDR1 SGHRS and CDR2 YFSETQ come from the germline V gene. V shed 5 bases, J shed 5 bases, and the junction held 12 bases outside the gene matches. There are 17 residues in the CDR3. Full variable domain (rest looked up from reference TRBV5-1 and TRBJ2-2): KAGVTQTPRYLIKTRGQQVTLSCSPISGHRSVSWYQQTPGQGLQFLFEYFSETQRNKGNFPGRFSGRQFSNSRSEMNVSTLELGDSALYLCASRALAGEGRTGELFFGEGSRLTVL.

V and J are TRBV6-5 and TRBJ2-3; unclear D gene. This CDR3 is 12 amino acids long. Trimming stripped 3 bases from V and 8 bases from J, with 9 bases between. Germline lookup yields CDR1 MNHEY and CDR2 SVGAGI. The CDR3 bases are TGTGCCAGCAGTTATAATCGCGGTACGCAGTATTTT. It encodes CASSYNRGTQYF.

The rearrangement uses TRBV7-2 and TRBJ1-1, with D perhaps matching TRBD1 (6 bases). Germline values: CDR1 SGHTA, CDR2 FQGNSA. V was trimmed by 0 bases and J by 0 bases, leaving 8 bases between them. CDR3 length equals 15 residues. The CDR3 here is CASSLAGALNTEAFF. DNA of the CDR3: TGTGCCAGCAGCTTAGCGGGGGCTTTGAACACTGAAGCTTTCTTT.

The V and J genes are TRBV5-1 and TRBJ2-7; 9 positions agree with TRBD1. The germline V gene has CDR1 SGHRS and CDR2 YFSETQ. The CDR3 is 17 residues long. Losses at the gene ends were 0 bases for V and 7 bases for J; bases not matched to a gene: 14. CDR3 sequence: CASSLGVGGQGGGEQYF. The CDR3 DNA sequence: TGCGCCAGCAGCTTGGGGGTTGGGGGACAGGGAGGAGGAGAGCAGTACTTC.

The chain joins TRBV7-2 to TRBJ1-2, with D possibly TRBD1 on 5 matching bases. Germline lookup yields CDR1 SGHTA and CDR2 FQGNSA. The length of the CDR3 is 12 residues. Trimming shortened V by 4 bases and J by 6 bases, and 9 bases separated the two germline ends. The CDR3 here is CASSYPGNGYTF. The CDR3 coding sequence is TGTGCCAGCAGCTACCCAGGGAATGGCTACACCTTC.

The CDR3 DNA sequence: TGTGCCAGCACAGGGGGAACTGAAGCTTTCTTT. It translates to CASTGGTEAFF. The chain couples TRBV6-5 to TRBJ1-1; TRBD1 agrees at 7 bases. Losses at the gene ends were 7 bases for V and 5 bases for J; bases not matched to a gene: 1. The germline V gene encodes CDR1 MNHEY and CDR2 SVGAGI. The CDR3 length is 11 residues.

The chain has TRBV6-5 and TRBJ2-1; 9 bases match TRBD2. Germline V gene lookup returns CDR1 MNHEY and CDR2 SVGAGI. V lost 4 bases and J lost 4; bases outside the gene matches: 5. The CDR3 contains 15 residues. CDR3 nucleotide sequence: TGTGCCAGCAGTTTGGGCGGGAGGGGATACAATGAGCAGTTCTTC. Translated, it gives CASSLGGRGYNEQFF.

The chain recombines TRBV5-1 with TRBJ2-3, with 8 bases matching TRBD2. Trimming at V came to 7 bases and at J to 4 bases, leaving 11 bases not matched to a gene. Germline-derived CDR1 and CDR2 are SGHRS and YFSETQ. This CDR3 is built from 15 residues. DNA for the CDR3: TGCGCCAGCGGAAGGGGGGGACTAGTTCCAGATACGCAGTATTTT. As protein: CASGRGGLVPDTQYF.

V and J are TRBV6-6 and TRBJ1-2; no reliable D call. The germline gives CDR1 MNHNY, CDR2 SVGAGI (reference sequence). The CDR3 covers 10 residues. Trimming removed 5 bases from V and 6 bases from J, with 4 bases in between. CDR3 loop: CASSRDGYTF. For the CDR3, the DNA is TGTGCCAGCAGTCGCGATGGCTACACCTTC.

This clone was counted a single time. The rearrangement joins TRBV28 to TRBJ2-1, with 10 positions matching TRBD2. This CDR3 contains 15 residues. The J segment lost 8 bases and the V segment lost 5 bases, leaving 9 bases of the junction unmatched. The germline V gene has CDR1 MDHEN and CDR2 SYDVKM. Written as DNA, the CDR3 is TGTGCCAGCAGTCTAGGCCTAGCGGGAGCTTATGAGCAGTTCTTC. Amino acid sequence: CASSLGLAGAYEQFF.

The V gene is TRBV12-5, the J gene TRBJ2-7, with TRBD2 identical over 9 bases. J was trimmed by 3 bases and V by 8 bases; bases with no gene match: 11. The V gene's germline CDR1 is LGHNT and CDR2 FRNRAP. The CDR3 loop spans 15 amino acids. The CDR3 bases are TGTGCTAGTTTAACTAGCGGGCAGAAGGACTACGAGCAGTACTTC. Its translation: CASLTSGQKDYEQYF.